These 23 T cell receptor beta chains were all obtained from the same sample, sequenced in a study of cytomegalovirus exposure and HLA in healthy donors (dated by TCRdb to 2015 to 2018). Receptor libraries were prepared by the immunoSEQ multiplex PCR assay. The multiplex PCR relied on a mix of 60 forward primers for TCR Vbeta segments and 13 reverse primers for TCR Jbeta segments. TCRdb took over this immuneACCESS table, retaining in-frame rearrangements with V and J assigned. Such tables are incomplete; in checked studies, under half of the missing clones stem from an unresolved V gene, and the remainder is unexplained. The sample table shows 150,000 to 200,000 clones, and 60% to 85% are seen once. The biggest ten clones account for more than 6% of the sample. The sample was PBMCs. Receptor source: a woman in her thirties or forties in good health and CMV-seropositive.

The rearrangement uses TRBV5-4 and TRBJ1-2, with TRBD1 identical over 7 bases. The CDR3 covers 14 residues. V lost 3 bases and J lost 8; bases outside the gene matches: 10. CDR1 and CDR2 (germline): SGHNT, YYREEE (reference sequence). In DNA, the CDR3 is TGTGCCAGCAGCTGGAGGGGGCCATCGAGGGGCTACACCTTC. It is translated as CASSWRGPSRGYTF.

The genes are TRBV30 and TRBJ2-2, with D possibly TRBD2 on 6 matching bases. V lost 4 bases, J lost 3 bases, and 12 bases lay in between. The CDR3 is 14 amino acids. Germline V lookup: CDR1 GTSNPN, CDR2 SVGIG (reference sequence). The CDR3 DNA follows: TGTGCCTGGATAGTAAGGAGGGACACCGGGGAGCTGTTTTTT. It encodes CAWIVRRDTGELFF.

The sample holds one count of this clone. The rearrangement uses TRBV5-1 and TRBJ1-1; 8 positions match TRBD1. This CDR3 has 16 amino acids. V lost 2 bases, J lost 1 base, and 7 bases stayed unmatched. CDR1 is SGHRS and CDR2 is YFSETQ in the germline V gene. Here the CDR3 reads CASSFVGQGANTEAFF. CDR3 DNA: TGCGCCAGCAGCTTCGTCGGACAGGGAGCGAACACTGAAGCTTTCTTT.

This sequence joins TRBV10-3 and TRBJ1-2; no reliable D call. V lost 5 bases and J 0 bases, leaving 10 bases between the germline ends. The CDR3 sequence is 14 residues long. CDR1 is ENHRY and CDR2 is SYGVKD in the germline V gene. Written as DNA, the CDR3 is TGTGCCATCAGTCGGTCCGAGGCTAACTATGGCTACACCTTC. Translating it yields CAISRSEANYGYTF.

The chain is built from TRBV11-2 and TRBJ2-7; the match to TRBD2 covers 13 bases. The germline CDR1 and CDR2 sequences are SGHAT and FQNNGV. The CDR3 loop spans 14 amino acids. J was trimmed by 2 bases and V by 10 bases; bases with no gene match: 5. The CDR3, as DNA: TGTGCCATCCGTGGGACTAGCGGGGCCTACGAGCAGTACTTC. Its translation is CAIRGTSGAYEQYF.

This clone has a handful of counts. The chain is built from TRBV6-6 and TRBJ2-7; 7 bases are shared with TRBD2. Germline values: CDR1 MNHNY, CDR2 SVGAGI (reference sequence). The CDR3 runs 12 residues. The trim removed 10 bases at V and 4 bases at J, leaving 7 bases unmatched. CDR3 DNA: TGTGCCACCCAAAGCGGGGATTACGAGCAGTACTTC. Translated: CATQSGDYEQYF.

The chain carries TRBV14 and TRBJ1-2; D not resolved. Germline CDR1 is SGHDN and CDR2 is FVKESK. The CDR3 loop spans 14 amino acids. V was trimmed by 6 bases and J by 6 bases, leaving 17 bases between them. CDR3 sequence: CASRPAGFTHGYTF. The CDR3 DNA sequence: TGTGCCAGCAGACCCGCGGGGTTCACCCATGGCTACACCTTC.

The V call is TRBV2, the J call TRBJ1-4, with 10 bases that match TRBD1. CDR1 and CDR2 (germline): SNHLY, FYNNEI. The CDR3 extends over 12 amino acids. After removal of 9 bases from V and 8 bases from J, the junction contained 3 bases not matched to a gene. The CDR3 DNA reads as TGTGCCAGTTCGACAGGGGGCGAAAAACTGTTTTTT. Amino acid sequence: CASSTGGEKLFF. The variable domain in full, with the rest retrieved from reference TRBV2 and TRBJ1-4, is EPEVTQTPSHQVTQMGQEVILRCVPISNHLYFYWYRQILGQKVEFLVSFYNNEISEKSEIFDDQFSVERPDGSNFTLKIRSTKLEDSAMYFCASSTGGEKLFFGSGTQLSVL.

The chain links TRBV27 to TRBJ2-1; 7 positions agree with TRBD1. J gave up 4 bases and V 4 bases, and 4 bases lay outside the gene matches. The CDR3 has 14 amino acids. Germline loops: CDR1 MNHEY, CDR2 SMNVEV (reference sequence). CDR3 sequence (DNA): TGTGCCAGCAGTTCAATACAGGGGTACAATGAGCAGTTCTTC. Translated, it gives CASSSIQGYNEQFF.

The genes are TRBV9 and TRBJ2-3; TRBD2 aligns across 10 bases. Trimming removed 0 bases from V and 5 bases from J; junction bases left unmatched: 6. The CDR3 is 16 residues long. In germline, CDR1 is SGDLS, CDR2 YYNGEE. CDR3 nucleotides: TGTGCCAGCAGCGTAGTTCCTAGCGGGGGCAAAGATACGCAGTATTTT. Translated, it gives CASSVVPSGGKDTQYF.

The chain employs TRBV30 and TRBJ2-1; weak D call: TRBD2 (6 bases). Germline CDR1 reads GTSNPN; CDR2 reads SVGIG (reference sequence). Trimming removed 3 bases from V and 4 bases from J, with 16 bases in between. There are 15 residues in the CDR3. The CDR3 DNA follows: TGTGCCTGGAGCCGAGGAAGGGGACTTTACAATGAGCAGTTCTTC. Amino acid sequence: CAWSRGRGLYNEQFF.

The V call is TRBV5-1, the J call TRBJ2-5; D may be TRBD1 (6 bases). V was clipped by 4 bases and J by 5 bases, with 18 bases between them. The CDR3 runs to 15 residues. Germline loops: CDR1 SGHRS, CDR2 YFSETQ. The CDR3 here is CASSAQGAFWETQYF. The CDR3 bases are TGCGCCAGCAGCGCACAGGGAGCGTTTTGGGAGACCCAGTACTTC.

V and J are TRBV5-4 and TRBJ1-2; D is uncertain. CDR3 length: 17 residues. The ends were cut back, 4 bases at V and 8 bases at J, with 27 bases in the middle. Per the germline V gene, CDR1 is SGHNT and CDR2 is YYREEE (reference sequence). CDR3 loop: CASSDRDLKLSMAGYTF. The CDR3 DNA sequence: TGTGCCAGCAGCGACCGGGATCTCAAACTCTCTATGGCAGGCTACACCTTC.

The chain joins TRBV5-1 to TRBJ1-1; D is uncertain. The V end lost 3 bases, the J end lost 4 bases, and 22 bases lay between the germline ends. CDR3 size: 17 residues. The germline V gene encodes CDR1 SGHRS and CDR2 YFSETQ. This CDR3 is CASSSTGGSRVGTEAFF. Here the CDR3 DNA reads TGCGCCAGCAGCTCCACGGGAGGGTCTAGGGTAGGCACTGAAGCTTTCTTT.

V and J are TRBV9 and TRBJ2-5; D is possibly TRBD1 (6 bases). Germline CDR1 is SGDLS and CDR2 is YYNGEE. CDR3 length: 15 amino acids. V shed 2 bases and J shed 2 bases, with 13 bases lying between them. The CDR3 here is CASSVDIGTQETQYF. CDR3 sequence (DNA): TGTGCCAGCAGCGTGGATATAGGGACACAAGAGACCCAGTACTTC.

The J gene is TRBJ2-5, the V gene TRBV15; maybe TRBD1 (6 bases). Germline V gene sequence: CDR1 LNHNV, CDR2 YYDKDF (reference sequence). Deletions cut 0 bases from V and 5 bases from J, with 13 bases between. The CDR3 has 15 residues. CDR3 protein: CATSRDGIRGETQYF. The CDR3 nucleotides read TGTGCCACCAGCAGAGATGGTATTAGGGGGGAGACCCAGTACTTC.

The J gene is TRBJ2-1, the V gene TRBV5-1; 11 nucleotides line up with TRBD2. Germline CDR1 reads SGHRS; CDR2 reads YFSETQ. The CDR3 has 14 amino acids. V gave up 3 bases and J gave up 6 bases; unmatched junction bases: 2. As DNA, the CDR3 is TGCGCCAGCAGCTCTAGCGGGGGGCTCAATGAGCAGTTCTTC. Translating it yields CASSSSGGLNEQFF.

V is TRBV5-1 and J is TRBJ2-3; 11 bases match TRBD2. The CDR3 is 14 amino acids. In germline, CDR1 is SGHRS, CDR2 YFSETQ. V dropped 5 bases and J dropped 4; count of bases not matched to a gene: 3. The CDR3 loop reads CASSLAGGADTQYF. CDR3 sequence (DNA): TGCGCCAGCAGTTTAGCGGGGGGGGCAGATACGCAGTATTTT.

This clone has just one count. DNA of the CDR3: TGTGCCAGCAGTGAAAGGCAGGGGAGCACCGGGGAGCTGTTTTTT. Amino acids: CASSERQGSTGELFF. The chain combines TRBV25-1 with TRBJ2-2; D might be TRBD1 (6 bases). V lost 2 bases to trimming and J lost 4 bases, with 11 bases between them. Germline CDR1 MGHDK, CDR2 SYGVNS. There are 15 residues in the CDR3.

CDR3 sequence: CASSLRNSAGAQVKLFF. In DNA form, the CDR3 reads TGTGCCAGCAGCTTAAGAAACTCCGCGGGGGCCCAAGTAAAGCTGTTTTTT. The chain has TRBV7-2 and TRBJ2-2, with TRBD2 as a possible D gene (7 bases). Germline values: CDR1 SGHTA, CDR2 FQGNSA. The CDR3 consists of 17 residues. Trimming cost V 2 bases and J 12 bases, with 25 bases left between them. Using reference TRBV7-2 and TRBJ2-2 for the parts outside the CDR3, the full variable domain is GAGVSQSPSNKVTEKGKDVELRCDPISGHTALYWYRQSLGQGLEFLIYFQGNSAPDKSGLPSDRFSAERTGGSVSTLTIQRTQQEDSAVYLCASSLRNSAGAQVKLFFGEGSRLTVL.

The chain couples TRBV6-5 to TRBJ2-7; the D gene is possibly TRBD1 (5 bases). Germline V gene data show CDR1 as MNHEY and CDR2 as SVGAGI. Trimming pared 1 base from V and 0 bases from J, leaving 13 bases between. The CDR3 sequence is 16 residues long. The CDR3 reads CASSYLGQVGSYEQYF. The DNA for the CDR3 is TGTGCCAGCAGTTACTTGGGGCAGGTAGGCTCCTACGAGCAGTACTTC.

The CDR3 reads CASSPPGRWFYEQYF. The CDR3, as DNA: TGTGCCAGCAGCCCACCCGGCAGGTGGTTTTACGAGCAGTACTTC. V usage is TRBV5-8 and J usage is TRBJ2-7, with D unclear. Trimming removed 4 bases at V and 4 bases at J, with 18 bases between. The CDR3 has 15 amino acids. Germline-derived CDR1 and CDR2 are SGHTS and YDEGEE.

This clone was found a few times. Other DNA sequences in this sample translate to the same CDR3. The rearrangement links TRBV6-1 to TRBJ1-6; weak D call: TRBD1 (5 bases). Germline-derived CDR1 and CDR2 are MNHNS and SASEGT. The V gene lost 3 bases and the J gene lost 7 bases, with 10 bases spanning the gap. The CDR3 sequence is 14 residues long. In nucleotides, the CDR3 is TGTGCCAGCAGTGATCGGCAGGGCAATTCACCCCTCCACTTT. This gives the protein CASSDRQGNSPLHF.